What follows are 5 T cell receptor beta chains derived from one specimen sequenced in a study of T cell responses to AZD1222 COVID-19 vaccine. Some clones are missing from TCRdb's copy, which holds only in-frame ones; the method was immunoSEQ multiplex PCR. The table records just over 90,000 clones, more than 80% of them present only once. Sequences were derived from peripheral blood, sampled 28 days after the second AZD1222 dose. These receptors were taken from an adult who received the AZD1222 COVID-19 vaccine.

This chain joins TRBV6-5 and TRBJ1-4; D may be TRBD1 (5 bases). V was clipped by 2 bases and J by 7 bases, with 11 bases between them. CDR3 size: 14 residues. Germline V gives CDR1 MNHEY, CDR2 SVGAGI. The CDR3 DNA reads TGTGCCAGCAGTTACACCCAGGGAGTTGAAAAACTGTTTTTT. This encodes CASSYTQGVEKLFF.

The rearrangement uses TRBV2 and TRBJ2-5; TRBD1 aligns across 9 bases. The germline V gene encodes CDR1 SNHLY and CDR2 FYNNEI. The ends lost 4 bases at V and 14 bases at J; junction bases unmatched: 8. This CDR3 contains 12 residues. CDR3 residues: CASSGTGESLYF. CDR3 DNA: TGTGCCAGCAGTGGGACAGGGGAAAGCCTCTACTTC.

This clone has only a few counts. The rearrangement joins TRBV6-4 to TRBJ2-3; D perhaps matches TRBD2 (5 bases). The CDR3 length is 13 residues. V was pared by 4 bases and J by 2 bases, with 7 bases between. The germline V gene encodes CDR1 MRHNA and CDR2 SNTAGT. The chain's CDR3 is CASSVGDTDTQYF. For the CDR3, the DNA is TGTGCCAGCAGTGTGGGAGACACAGATACGCAGTATTTT.

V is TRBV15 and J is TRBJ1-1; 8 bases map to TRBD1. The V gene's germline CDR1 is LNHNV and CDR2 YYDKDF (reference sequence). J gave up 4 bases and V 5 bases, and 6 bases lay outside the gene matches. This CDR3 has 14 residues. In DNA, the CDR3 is TGTGCCACCAGCCGGTTCACAGGGGGCACTGAAGCTTTCTTT. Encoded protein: CATSRFTGGTEAFF.

In DNA, the CDR3 is TGTGCCAGTAGTATCGGACAGGCCACTGGGGAGCTGTTTTTT. It encodes CASSIGQATGELFF. This chain connects TRBV19 to TRBJ2-2, with 7 bases that match TRBD1. Germline assignment: CDR1 LNHDA and CDR2 SQIVND (reference sequence). The CDR3 length is 14 residues. V lost 3 bases and J lost 8; bases outside the gene matches: 6.